This note documents a single TCR beta chain sequence. Its binding antigen is unknown. Qualities for individual bases were not recorded, and no much larger clone is one base off. Germline trimming amounts to 4 bases on V and 9 bases on J, with 14 as the count of junction bases outside the gene matches. Reading the germline V gene (reference sequence) gives CDR1 LGHDT and CDR2 YNNKEL. The CDR3 measures 16 amino acids from cysteine to phenylalanine. CDR3 DNA is the only sequence kept; it has 48 bases, read in frame from the first base. TCRbeta CDR3 regions were amplified from genomic DNA by means of the immunoSEQ Assay, a bias-controlled multiplex PCR. In the source study's methods: The number of nucleated cells in each sample was estimated from the amplification of reference gene primers within the assay. To quantify the absolute abundance of each unique TCRbeta CDR3 rearrangement, sequence reads were collapsed and filtered. Productive Simpson clonality was computed per sample as the square root of Simpson's diversity index over productive rearrangements. The table was pulled from immuneACCESS by TCRdb, which kept in-frame rearrangements only. Such tables lose some clones; where checked, under half of the loss comes from unresolved V genes, and the rest has no known cause. The DNA was the basis for D and trimming; V, J and clone size are from that table. The sample includes around 290,000 clones, with roughly 91% observed a single time. In total, the top ten clones hold under 2.5% of the sample.

The data derive from a study of blood T cell repertoires in COVID-19 (dated by TCRdb to 2018 to 2020). Broadly, across the study: Recovered participants in ImmuneRACE Cohort 3 were defined as having two consecutive negative NP/OP PCR tests, clearance from a healthcare professional, or resolution of symptoms. Collaborator samples came from the United States, Italy and Spain and covered acute and convalescent phases of COVID-19. The prospective study material was composed of cDNA or gDNA derived from T cells, B-cell-depleted T cells, or PBMCs. Deeply sampled blood TCRbeta repertoires from subjects exposed to, actively infected with, or recovered from COVID-19 were included in the dataset. The repertoires were released in a freely available public database intended as a resource for research on the immune response to SARS-CoV-2. The samples were drawn from two sources: the first 160 participants of the ongoing ImmuneRACE study, and some 1,300 subjects contributed by 6 global collaborators. A de-identified subject ID, COVID-19 status, age in years and sex were almost always included in the sample metadata. HLA class I and class II types, where available, came from metadata supplied by the sample provider rather than from assay-based typing. General conclusions and limits of the study: Clinical and demographic metadata were provided uncurated, with the amount varying by source and participant.

Participants in the prospective study were enrolled through a virtual design, were aged roughly 18 to 100 years, and lived in about two dozen United States geographic areas. In the prospective study, cohorts were assigned on the basis of participant-reported clinical history obtained from a screening survey and a study questionnaire. Mobile phlebotomists in the prospective study collected whole blood, serum and a nasopharyngeal or oropharyngeal swab from every participant. Prospective study participants could optionally give additional blood draws and questionnaires over an approximately two-month period. Before DNA extraction, blood samples from the prospective study were shipped at room temperature or frozen.

Source material: PBMCs or T cells enriched from blood (not recorded which). The sequence was obtained from a woman aged 55 to 70 in a cohort exposed to, infected with or recovered from COVID-19 (not recorded which). The chain is made from TRBV3-1 (or the pseudogene TRBV3-2) and TRBJ2-1; a stretch of 8 junction bases matches TRBD2. DNA sequence: TGTGCCAGCAGCCTCGGTACTAGCGGAGGTAGTAGTGAGCAGTTCTTC. The translation is CASSLGTSGGSSEQFF.